A selection of T cell receptor beta chains follows, all from one sample in a study of cytomegalovirus exposure and HLA in healthy donors. Measured with immunoSEQ multiplex PCR; TCRdb has only the in-frame clones, and not every one. The repertoire holds about 120,000 clones, with around 69% as singletons. Sequencing input: PBMCs. These receptors came from a woman between 40 and 50 years old in good health and CMV-seropositive. The CDR3 runs from the conserved cysteine through the conserved F or W. A D gene is named only where the DNA matches it firmly. Expanded clones get a size class; other rows say once, few or many, or leave the size out.

v_call: TRBV30; j_call: TRBJ2-7; clone_size: NA; d_call: NA; cdr3_aa: CAWTAAPSGPTYEQYF; cdr3_nt: TGTGCCTGGACCGCCGCCCCAAGCGGGCCGACCTACGAGCAGTACTTC
v_call: TRBV5-1; j_call: TRBJ2-1; clone_size: NA; d_call: NA; cdr3_aa: CASSLARSNEQFF; cdr3_nt: TGCGCCAGCAGCTTGGCCAGGTCCAATGAGCAGTTCTTC
v_call: TRBV5-8; j_call: TRBJ2-2; clone_size: few; d_call: NA; cdr3_aa: CASSLARRELFF; cdr3_nt: TGTGCCAGCAGCTTGGCCAGGAGGGAGCTGTTTTTT
v_call: TRBV7-3; j_call: TRBJ2-4; clone_size: NA; d_call: NA; cdr3_aa: CASSQDSSIGIQYF; cdr3_nt: TGTGCCAGCAGCCAGGACAGTTCGATAGGGATTCAGTACTTC
v_call: TRBV7-9; j_call: TRBJ1-1; clone_size: few; d_call: TRBD1; cdr3_aa: CASSWDRGDTEAFF; cdr3_nt: TGTGCCAGCAGCTGGGACAGGGGTGACACTGAAGCTTTCTTT
v_call: TRBV15; j_call: TRBJ2-7; clone_size: NA; d_call: NA; cdr3_aa: CATSRDSYEQYF; cdr3_nt: TGTGCCACCAGCAGAGATAGCTACGAGCAGTACTTC
v_call: TRBV10-3; j_call: TRBJ1-5; clone_size: NA; d_call: NA; cdr3_aa: CAISESEFGNQPQHF; cdr3_nt: TGTGCCATCAGTGAGTCAGAGTTCGGCAATCAGCCCCAGCATTTT
v_call: TRBV19; j_call: TRBJ2-1; clone_size: NA; d_call: TRBD2; cdr3_aa: CASSSGGYNEQFF; cdr3_nt: TGTGCCAGTAGTAGCGGGGGATACAATGAGCAGTTCTTC
v_call: TRBV7-8; j_call: TRBJ2-7; clone_size: NA; d_call: TRBD1; cdr3_aa: CASSLGDRTYEQYF; cdr3_nt: TGTGCCAGCAGCTTAGGGGACAGAACCTACGAGCAGTACTTC
v_call: TRBV7-9; j_call: TRBJ2-3; clone_size: NA; d_call: TRBD2; cdr3_aa: CASSLHSGGRATDTQYF; cdr3_nt: TGTGCCAGCAGCTTACATAGCGGGGGGCGGGCCACAGATACGCAGTATTTT
v_call: TRBV6-5; j_call: TRBJ1-2; clone_size: NA; d_call: NA; cdr3_aa: CASSYDRTYGYTF; cdr3_nt: TGTGCCAGCAGTTACGACAGGACCTATGGCTACACCTTC
v_call: TRBV13; j_call: TRBJ2-5; clone_size: NA; d_call: TRBD2; cdr3_aa: CASSQLAGGQETQYF; cdr3_nt: TGTGCCAGCAGCCAACTAGCGGGAGGGCAAGAGACCCAGTACTTC
v_call: TRBV7-3; j_call: TRBJ1-1; clone_size: few; d_call: NA; cdr3_aa: CASSQTGLGNTEAFF; cdr3_nt: TGTGCCAGCAGTCAAACAGGGCTAGGAAACACTGAAGCTTTCTTT
v_call: TRBV11-3; j_call: TRBJ2-1; clone_size: few; d_call: NA; cdr3_aa: CASSFMMANNEQFF; cdr3_nt: TGTGCCAGCAGTTTCATGATGGCAAACAATGAGCAGTTCTTC
v_call: TRBV5-1; j_call: TRBJ2-7; clone_size: NA; d_call: TRBD2; cdr3_aa: CASSLGSGNSYEQYF; cdr3_nt: TGCGCCAGCAGCTTAGGTAGCGGGAACTCCTACGAGCAGTACTTC
v_call: TRBV28; j_call: TRBJ1-2; clone_size: NA; d_call: NA; cdr3_aa: CASSSGQTIGGYTF; cdr3_nt: TGTGCCAGCAGTTCTGGACAGACGATCGGTGGCTACACCTTC
v_call: TRBV6-4; j_call: TRBJ2-1; clone_size: NA; d_call: TRBD2; cdr3_aa: CASSVGLAGDNEQFF; cdr3_nt: TGTGCCAGCAGCGTCGGACTAGCGGGGGACAATGAGCAGTTCTTC
v_call: TRBV5-1; j_call: TRBJ2-7; clone_size: NA; d_call: TRBD1; cdr3_aa: CASSQMTGGSYEQYF; cdr3_nt: TGCGCCAGCAGCCAGATGACAGGGGGCTCCTACGAGCAGTACTTC
v_call: TRBV30; j_call: TRBJ1-1; clone_size: NA; d_call: TRBD1; cdr3_aa: CAWSVRDRVLTEAFF; cdr3_nt: TGTGCCTGGAGTGTAAGGGACAGGGTCCTTACTGAAGCTTTCTTT
v_call: TRBV6-5; j_call: TRBJ1-1; clone_size: few; d_call: NA; cdr3_aa: CASRGWGVNTEAFF; cdr3_nt: TGTGCCAGCAGGGGATGGGGGGTGAACACTGAAGCTTTCTTT
v_call: TRBV6-1; j_call: TRBJ2-5; clone_size: few; d_call: TRBD1; cdr3_aa: CASSLHRGQETQYF; cdr3_nt: TGTGCCAGCAGCCTGCACAGGGGTCAAGAGACCCAGTACTTC
v_call: TRBV9; j_call: TRBJ1-4; clone_size: NA; d_call: NA; cdr3_aa: CASSVQEGQGWEKLFF; cdr3_nt: TGTGCCAGCAGCGTACAGGAGGGGCAGGGTTGGGAAAAACTGTTTTTT
v_call: TRBV7-6; j_call: TRBJ1-1; clone_size: few; d_call: NA; cdr3_aa: CASSNQGTEAFF; cdr3_nt: TGTGCCAGCAGTAACCAGGGGACTGAAGCTTTCTTT
v_call: TRBV11-2; j_call: TRBJ2-5; clone_size: NA; d_call: TRBD2; cdr3_aa: CASSLRGASGRIRSETQYF; cdr3_nt: TGTGCCAGCAGCTTACGGGGAGCTAGCGGGAGGATCAGGAGCGAGACCCAGTACTTC